This T cell receptor (beta chain) was obtained from a study of CD8 T cells in Susac syndrome. Whole-study findings and limits: The study's TCR sequencing and HLA analysis drew on a certain number of individuals. That number was acknowledged as relatively small.

RNA totalling roughly 0.5 to 1 ug underwent reverse transcription with random hexamers. TCR beta CDR3 was amplified by immunoSEQ multiplex PCR. This amplification extended across 54 Vbeta and 13 Jbeta segments. TCRdb redid the calling of the immunoSEQ multiplex PCR reads with MiXCR, one entry per CDR3 protein. The sample includes 250,000 to 300,000 distinct CDR3 sequences, roughly 85% of them seen just once. In the case of this clonotype: As yet, its antigen is unknown.

Sequencing of TCR beta drew on CD8+ and CD4+ T cells from blood. The CDR3 has 14 residues. Germline V gene lookup returns CDR1 MNHEY and CDR2 SVGEGT. Between the trimmed V and J ends, which lost 4 bases and 5 bases, there was a span of 14 bases. Sequencing was performed on CD8+ T cells from PBMCs. V is TRBV6-2 or TRBV6-3 and J is TRBJ1-2; D remains unclear. This receptor was obtained from a human donor with multiple sclerosis. CDR3 coding DNA: TGTGCCAGCAGTTCTCTAAAGGGTGGATATGGCTACACCTTC. Amino acids: CASSSLKGGYGYTF.